This T cell receptor beta chain was captured by sequencing in a study of control samples from healthy donors and cancer patients. There are 16 residues in the CDR3. V shed 8 bases and J 0 bases; nucleotides not matched to a gene: 6. The germline V gene has CDR1 ENHRY and CDR2 SYGVKD. Data came from immunoSEQ multiplex PCR; TCRdb stores just in-frame clones and leaves some out. The sample lists 50,000 or so clones, under 90% occurring once. The chain employs TRBV10-3 and TRBJ2-1, with 11 positions matching TRBD2. Material: blood. The receptor comes from a man aged 70-80 years in good health. In DNA form, the CDR3 reads TGTGCCATCGCCGGGACTAGCGGAAACTCCTACAATGAGCAGTTCTTC. Translating it yields CAIAGTSGNSYNEQFF.